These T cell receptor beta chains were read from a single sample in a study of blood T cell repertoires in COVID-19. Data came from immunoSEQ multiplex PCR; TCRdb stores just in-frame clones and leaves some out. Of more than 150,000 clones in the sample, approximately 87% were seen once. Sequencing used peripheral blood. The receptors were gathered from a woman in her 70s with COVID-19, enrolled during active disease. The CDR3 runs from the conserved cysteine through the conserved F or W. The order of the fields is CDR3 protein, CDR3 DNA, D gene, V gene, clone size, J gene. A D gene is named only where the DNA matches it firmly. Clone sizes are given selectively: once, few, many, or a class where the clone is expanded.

CASSYTGSVPYEQYF	TGCGCCAGCAGCTATACAGGGTCGGTTCCGTACGAGCAGTACTTC	NA	TRBV5-1	few	TRBJ2-7
CASCRQGANTGELFF	TGTGCCAGCTGCAGACAGGGGGCGAACACCGGGGAGCTGTTTTTT	TRBD1	TRBV2	NA	TRBJ2-2
CAWSTQEDTEAFF	TGTGCCTGGAGTACACAGGAAGACACTGAAGCTTTCTTT	NA	TRBV30	NA	TRBJ1-1
CASSSLRQFYNEQFF	TGTGCCAGCAGCTCCCTTCGACAGTTTTACAATGAGCAGTTCTTC	NA	TRBV13	NA	TRBJ2-1
CASSPGGGGNQPQHF	TGTGCCAGCTCACCTGGAGGGGGGGGGAATCAGCCCCAGCATTTT	NA	TRBV18	once	TRBJ1-5
CASSFLPGKEGREQFF	TGTGCCAGCAGCTTCCTACCGGGAAAGGAGGGAAGGGAGCAGTTCTTC	NA	TRBV9	NA	TRBJ2-1
CASSSGGGPGNTIYF	TGCGCCAGCAGCTCTGGCGGCGGCCCTGGAAACACCATATATTTT	NA	TRBV5-1	NA	TRBJ1-3
CASSLGGVYNSPLHF	TGTGCCAGCAGTTTGGGGGGGGTTTATAATTCACCCCTCCACTTT	NA	TRBV28	NA	TRBJ1-6
CSVDPIGTSGKGETQYF	TGCAGCGTTGACCCTATCGGGACTAGCGGGAAAGGAGAGACCCAGTACTTC	TRBD2	TRBV29-1	few	TRBJ2-5
CASSLRTPGEQYF	TGTGCCAGCAGCTTGAGGACACCGGGCGAGCAGTACTTC	NA	TRBV7-9	NA	TRBJ2-7
CAYTGDVYEQYF	TGTGCCTATACAGGGGACGTCTACGAGCAGTACTTC	TRBD1	TRBV30	NA	TRBJ2-7
CAWSGRAQETQYF	TGTGCCTGGAGCGGGAGGGCCCAAGAGACCCAGTACTTC	TRBD2	TRBV30	NA	TRBJ2-5
CASSLEYLLSTDTQYF	TGTGCCAGCAGTTTAGAATACCTACTCAGCACAGATACGCAGTATTTT	NA	TRBV28	NA	TRBJ2-3
CASSYGGGYTF	TGTGCCAGCAGTTACGGGGGTGGCTACACCTTC	NA	TRBV28	NA	TRBJ1-2
CASSSGQGTDTQYF	TGTGCCAGCAGTTCGGGACAAGGCACAGATACGCAGTATTTT	NA	TRBV28	NA	TRBJ2-3
CASSLGQMNTEAFF	TGTGCCAGCAGCTTAGGACAAATGAACACTGAAGCTTTCTTT	NA	TRBV7-9	NA	TRBJ1-1
CASSLDSGGAEVGQFF	TGTGCCAGCAGCTTAGATTCGGGCGGGGCCGAGGTGGGGCAGTTCTTC	NA	TRBV7-2	NA	TRBJ2-1
CASSPQTVPDTQYF	TGTGCCAGCAGTCCACAGACAGTCCCAGATACGCAGTATTTT	NA	TRBV28	NA	TRBJ2-3
CASSWGTSTDTQYF	TGCGCCAGCAGCTGGGGGACTTCCACAGATACGCAGTATTTT	NA	TRBV5-1	NA	TRBJ2-3
CASLDRGLEQYF	TGTGCCAGCTTGGACAGGGGGCTCGAGCAGTACTTC	TRBD1	TRBV28	NA	TRBJ2-7
CASSPEARDRGQFF	TGTGCCAGCAGCCCCGAAGCCAGGGACAGGGGGCAGTTCTTC	NA	TRBV21-1	NA	TRBJ2-1
CASSLARSTEGGQFF	TGCGCCAGCAGCTTGGCTCGGTCCACCGAGGGCGGGCAGTTCTTC	NA	TRBV5-1	NA	TRBJ2-1
CAISELGTFAAVSSYEQYF	TGTGCCATCAGTGAGTTGGGGACTTTTGCGGCCGTAAGCTCCTACGAGCAGTACTTC	NA	TRBV10-3	few	TRBJ2-7
CCTVSPAGGYGYTF	TGCTGTACAGTATCCCCCGCCGGGGGCTATGGCTACACCTTC	NA	TRBV28	once	TRBJ1-2
CSVEVPLGRYNEQFF	TGCAGCGTTGAAGTGCCCCTTGGGAGGTACAATGAGCAGTTCTTC	NA	TRBV29-1	NA	TRBJ2-1
CASSLFEGLTEAFF	TGTGCCAGCAGCTTATTTGAGGGCTTGACTGAAGCTTTCTTT	NA	TRBV11-2	NA	TRBJ1-1
CASSPRRQEAFF	TGTGCCAGCAGTCCCCGACGACAGGAAGCTTTCTTT	NA	TRBV28	NA	TRBJ1-1
CASSLVWGQGAGQPQHF	TGTGCCAGCAGCTTAGTATGGGGACAGGGGGCAGGTCAGCCCCAGCATTTT	TRBD1	TRBV7-8	NA	TRBJ1-5
CAISEYLAANTGELFF	TGTGCCATCAGTGAGTATTTGGCGGCGAACACCGGGGAGCTGTTTTTT	NA	TRBV10-3	NA	TRBJ2-2
CASSQSLPNRGSPLHF	TGTGCCAGCAGTCAGAGCCTTCCAAATAGGGGGTCACCCCTCCACTTT	NA	TRBV7-3	NA	TRBJ1-6
CASSLAATEETQYF	TGTGCCAGCAGCTTAGCCGCAACAGAGGAGACCCAGTACTTC	NA	TRBV7-9	NA	TRBJ2-5
CASRSGTGGLYGYTF	TGTGCCAGCAGATCCGGGACAGGGGGCCTCTATGGCTACACCTTC	TRBD1	TRBV6-5	NA	TRBJ1-2
CASREVGSYEQYF	TGTGCCAGCAGGGAGGTGGGCTCCTACGAGCAGTACTTC	NA	TRBV12-3/TRBV12-4	NA	TRBJ2-7